The entry that follows covers one TCR beta chain sequence. The antigen is not known. This entry is derived from a study of post-analysis software for immune sequencing data. Across the whole study: Included among the disease courses, which were recorded for the cohort, were relapsing-remitting, secondary progressive and progressive-relapsing multiple sclerosis. General study results and limits: Included in a set of roughly five TRBV segments more frequent in patients than controls were TRBV5-6, TRBV5-1 and TRBV20-1.

Trimming took 7 bases from V and 0 from J, leaving 25 bases between them. Germline CDR1 reads MNHNS; CDR2 reads SASEGT. This CDR3 has 19 residues. Unique molecular identifiers were built into the TCR beta cDNA libraries. TCRdb processed the PCR reads anew with MiXCR; each CDR3 protein has one entry. The table lists hundreds of thousands of distinct CDR3 sequences, 30% of them singletons. The genes are TRBV6-1 and TRBJ2-1; the D call may be TRBD1 or TRBD2 (5 bases each). Sequenced input: blood. This clonotype was sampled from a girl aged 5-17 years with multiple sclerosis. The CDR3 here is CASTRSHSEWGSSYNEQFF. The CDR3 nucleotides read TGTGCCAGCACGCGATCGCACTCCGAGTGGGGGAGCTCCTACAATGAGCAGTTCTTC.